These T cell receptor beta chains were read from a single sample in a study of neurological immune-mediated disorders. MiXCR, applied by TCRdb to the 5' RACE reads, yields one record per CDR3 protein. The sample has fewer than 50,000 distinct CDR3 sequences, over 8.5% seen once; the top ten hold 3.5% to 4%. Sequencing was performed on PBMCs. The receptors stem from a man aged 55 to 69 with HTLV-1-associated myelopathy (HAM/TSP). CDR3s include the opening cysteine and the closing phenylalanine or tryptophan. A D gene is named only where the DNA matches it firmly. For some rows the clone size is stated as once, few or many, or as a class when expanded; others skip it.

-	TRBJ2-1	many	TRBV10-3	TGTGCCATCAGTAGGACAGAAGACAATGAGCAGTTCTTC	CAISRTEDNEQFF
TRBD1	TRBJ2-5	-	TRBV30	TGTGCCTGGAGGACAGGGGGTGTCGAGACCCAGTACTTC	CAWRTGGVETQYF
TRBD1	TRBJ2-3	many	TRBV5-1	TGCGCCAGCAGCTTTAGGACAGGGGGAGATACGCAGTATTTT	CASSFRTGGDTQYF
TRBD2	TRBJ2-5	many	TRBV20-1	TGCAGCCTGACGGGAGGCAAAGAGACCCAGTACTTC	CSLTGGKETQYF
-	TRBJ1-5	many	TRBV20-1	TGCAGTGCTAGTTTGTTGGGAGGCAATCAGCCCCAGCATTTT	CSASLLGGNQPQHF
-	TRBJ1-6	-	TRBV29-1	TGCAGCGTTGCGGAGCAAGACGGAAATTCACCCCTCCACTTT	CSVAEQDGNSPLHF
TRBD1	TRBJ1-2	many	TRBV5-1	TGCGCCAGCAGCGTGACAGGGGAGGGCTACACCTTC	CASSVTGEGYTF
TRBD2	TRBJ2-1	many	TRBV5-1	TGCGCCAGCAGCTCGACCACTAGCGGGAGGCCCTTTTTGAGAAATGAGCAGTTCTTC	CASSSTTSGRPFLRNEQFF
-	TRBJ2-1	many	TRBV5-1	TGCGCCAGCAGCGCATGGGTGGCCCGTGGGCGGAGGGGCTACAATGAGCAGTTCTTC	CASSAWVARGRRGYNEQFF
TRBD2	TRBJ2-7	many	TRBV29-1	TGCAGCGTTGGGAGACGAGGACTAGAAGGCGAGCAGTACTTC	CSVGRRGLEGEQYF
-	TRBJ2-1	many	TRBV29-1	TGCAGCGTTAGCTTTGGAAATGAGCAGTTCTTC	CSVSFGNEQFF
-	TRBJ2-5	-	TRBV27	TGTGCCAGCAGTGGGGGGACAGACCAAGAGACCCAGTACTTC	CASSGGTDQETQYF
-	TRBJ2-2	many	TRBV3-1	TGTGCCAGCAGAGACCGACTGGGGGTTGGCACCGGGGAGCTGTTTTTT	CASRDRLGVGTGELFF
-	TRBJ1-1	many	TRBV24-1	TGTGCCACCAGTGAGGGGCGGGGGACTGAAGCTTTCTTT	CATSEGRGTEAFF
-	TRBJ1-6	medium-sized	TRBV20-1	TGCAGTGCTAGAGTTGGGTTGGGAAGATTACCCCTCCACTTT	CSARVGLGRLPLHF
TRBD2	TRBJ2-3	many	TRBV6-4	TGTGCCAGCAGCCCCGGGGGGAGTGTCGTTACGCAGTATTTT	CASSPGGSVVTQYF
TRBD1	TRBJ2-1	many	TRBV9	TGTGCCAGCAGCAAGGGGACAGGGTCCATCACCGGACGAAATGAGCAGTTCTTC	CASSKGTGSITGRNEQFF
-	TRBJ1-1	many	TRBV10-3	TGTGCCATCAGTGAGAAGGGTGGGACTGAAGCTTTCTTT	CAISEKGGTEAFF
-	TRBJ2-1	many	TRBV4-1	TGCGCCAGCTTAGAGGAGGGCGGGCTGAACAATGAGCAGTTCTTC	CASLEEGGLNNEQFF
-	TRBJ2-7	many	TRBV5-6	TGTGCCAGCAGCTCAGATACGATCTACGAGCAGTACTTC	CASSSDTIYEQYF
-	TRBJ2-7	many	TRBV5-6	TGTGCCAGCAGCTTTGTCAGCACCTACGAGCAGTACTTC	CASSFVSTYEQYF
-	TRBJ2-3	many	TRBV9	TGTGCCAGCAGCGTAGAACCCCCGCATACGCAGTATTTT	CASSVEPPHTQYF
TRBD2	TRBJ2-3	many	TRBV5-1	TGCGCCAGCAGCTCCCTTGGGGGGGTGGATACGCAGTATTTT	CASSSLGGVDTQYF
-	TRBJ2-3	many	TRBV5-6	TGTGCCAGCAGCTTGTACCTGAGCGGAACCATTGGAGATACGCAGTATTTT	CASSLYLSGTIGDTQYF
TRBD1	TRBJ1-2	many	TRBV29-1	TGCAGCCTTGGGGACAGGAGCTATGGCTACACCTTC	CSLGDRSYGYTF
TRBD2	TRBJ2-1	many	TRBV5-1	TGCGCCAGCAGCTTGGAGTTTGCGGGAGTCGGGAATGAGCAGTTCTTC	CASSLEFAGVGNEQFF
-	TRBJ1-1	many	TRBV15	TGTGCCACCAGCAGAGCAGCAGGGAACACTGAAGCTTTCTTT	CATSRAAGNTEAFF
TRBD1	TRBJ2-7	many	TRBV6-5	TGTGCCAGCAGGGGGACAGAATCCTACGAGCAGTACTTC	CASRGTESYEQYF
-	TRBJ1-2	many	TRBV20-1	TGCAGTGCTAGCTACGGGAAGGACGGCTACACCTTC	CSASYGKDGYTF
-	TRBJ1-2	many	TRBV14	TGTGCCAGCAGCCAAGATCGGACGGGCTACACCTTC	CASSQDRTGYTF
TRBD2	TRBJ2-1	many	TRBV6-1	TGTGCCAGCAGTGACCGGACTAGCGGAGCATACAATGAGCAGTTCTTC	CASSDRTSGAYNEQFF
TRBD2	TRBJ2-1	many	TRBV29-1	TGCAGCGTTGCTAGGGGAGGGGTGTCAAATGAGCAGTTCTTC	CSVARGGVSNEQFF